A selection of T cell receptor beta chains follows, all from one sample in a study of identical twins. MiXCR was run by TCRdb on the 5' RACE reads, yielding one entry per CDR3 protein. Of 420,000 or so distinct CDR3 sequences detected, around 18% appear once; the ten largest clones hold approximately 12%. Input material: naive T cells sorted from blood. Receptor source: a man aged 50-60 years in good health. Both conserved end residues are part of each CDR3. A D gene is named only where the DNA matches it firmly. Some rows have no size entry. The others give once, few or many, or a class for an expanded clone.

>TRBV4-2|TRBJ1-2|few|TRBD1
CASSLYSSGQGGYTF
TGTGCCAGCAGCCTCTACTCATCCGGACAGGGTGGCTACACCTTC
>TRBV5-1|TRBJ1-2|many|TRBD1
CASSWTQGANYGYTF
TGCGCCAGCAGCTGGACGCAGGGGGCTAACTATGGCTACACCTTC
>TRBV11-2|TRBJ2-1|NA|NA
CASSFAGANNEQFF
TGTGCCAGCAGCTTTGCTGGGGCAAACAATGAGCAGTTCTTC
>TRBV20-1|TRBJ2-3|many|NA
CSAPFITSTDTQYF
TGCAGTGCCCCGTTTATTACTAGCACAGATACGCAGTATTTT
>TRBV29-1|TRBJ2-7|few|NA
CSVGVGTREQYF
TGCAGCGTTGGGGTCGGGACCCGCGAGCAGTACTTC
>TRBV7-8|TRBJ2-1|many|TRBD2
CASSLDGRLSVEFF
TGTGCCAGCAGCTTAGACGGGAGGTTATCGGTCGAGTTCTTC
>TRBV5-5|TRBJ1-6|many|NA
CASDWTVNNSPLHF
TGTGCCAGCGACTGGACAGTTAATAATTCACCCCTCCACTTT
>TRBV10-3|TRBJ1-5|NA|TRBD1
CAIRSDRGFNQPQHF
TGTGCCATCAGATCGGACAGGGGATTCAATCAGCCCCAGCATTTT
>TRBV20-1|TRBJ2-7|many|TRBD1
CSASKGQGARNEQYF
TGCAGTGCTAGCAAGGGACAGGGGGCTCGGAACGAGCAGTACTTC
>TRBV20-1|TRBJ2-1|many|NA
CSARDIYDTRTYNEQFF
TGCAGTGCTAGAGATATTTACGACACCCGGACCTACAATGAGCAGTTCTTC
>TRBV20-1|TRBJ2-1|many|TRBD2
CSARNSGRSEQFF
TGCAGTGCTAGAAATAGCGGGAGAAGTGAGCAGTTCTTC
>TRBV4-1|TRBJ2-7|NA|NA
CASSQERISYEQYF
TGCGCCAGCAGCCAAGAACGGATTAGCTACGAGCAGTACTTC
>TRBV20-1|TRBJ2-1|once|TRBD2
CSAPNSGLAGEGNEQFF
TGCAGTGCTCCAAATTCGGGACTAGCGGGAGAGGGCAATGAGCAGTTCTTC
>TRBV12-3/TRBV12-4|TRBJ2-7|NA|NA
CATNPGRGLSYEQYF
TGTGCCACCAACCCTGGGAGGGGGTTATCCTACGAGCAGTACTTC
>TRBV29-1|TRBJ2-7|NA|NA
CSVEGASPYEQYF
TGCAGCGTTGAGGGGGCCAGTCCCTACGAGCAGTACTTC
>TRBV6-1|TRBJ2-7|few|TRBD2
CASRRKPASGRRYEQYF
TGTGCCAGCAGACGCAAGCCCGCAAGCGGGAGGAGGTACGAGCAGTACTTC
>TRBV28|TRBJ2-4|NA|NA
CASKSPDGPKNIQYF
TGTGCCAGCAAATCCCCCGACGGCCCAAAAAACATTCAGTACTTC
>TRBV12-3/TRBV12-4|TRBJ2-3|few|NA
CASSTGPKDTQYF
TGTGCCAGCAGTACAGGACCGAAAGATACGCAGTATTTT
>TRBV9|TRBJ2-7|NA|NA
CASSVGLASSYEQYF
TGTGCCAGCAGCGTAGGGCTAGCGAGTTCCTACGAGCAGTACTTC
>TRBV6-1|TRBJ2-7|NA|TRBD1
CASSGGQGAFGEQYF
TGTGCCAGCAGTGGTGGACAGGGGGCATTTGGCGAGCAGTACTTC
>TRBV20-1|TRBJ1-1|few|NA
CSARNRRGKAFF
TGCAGTGCTAGAAACAGGAGAGGGAAAGCTTTCTTT
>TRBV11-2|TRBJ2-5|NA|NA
CASSGLGTRIKTQYF
TGTGCCAGCAGCGGGCTCGGGACTCGAATTAAGACCCAGTACTTC
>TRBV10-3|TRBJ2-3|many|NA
CAISVSPTDTQYF
TGTGCCATCAGTGTTTCCCCCACAGATACGCAGTATTTT
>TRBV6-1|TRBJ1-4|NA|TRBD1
CASSTTGVRANEKLFF
TGTGCCAGCAGTACCACAGGGGTGAGAGCTAATGAAAAACTGTTTTTT
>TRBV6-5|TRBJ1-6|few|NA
CASSSPRGSTTNSPLHF
TGTGCCAGCAGTTCCCCTCGGGGTTCGACAACTAATTCACCCCTCCACTTT
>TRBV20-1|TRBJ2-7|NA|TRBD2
CSARDKRGIYEQYF
TGCAGTGCTAGAGATAAGCGGGGGATCTACGAGCAGTACTTC
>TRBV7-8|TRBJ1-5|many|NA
CASSLGAGAQPQHF
TGTGCCAGCAGCTTAGGGGCAGGTGCTCAGCCCCAGCATTTT
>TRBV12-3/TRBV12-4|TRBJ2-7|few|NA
CASSWDPSSYEQYF
TGTGCCAGCAGTTGGGACCCCAGCTCCTACGAGCAGTACTTC
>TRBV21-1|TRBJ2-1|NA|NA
CASSTSQVSGSKNEQFF
TGTGCCAGCAGCACCTCCCAGGTTAGCGGGAGTAAGAATGAGCAGTTCTTC
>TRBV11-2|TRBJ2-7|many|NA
CASSSVTKGVYEQYF
TGTGCCAGCAGCTCAGTGACTAAAGGAGTCTACGAGCAGTACTTC
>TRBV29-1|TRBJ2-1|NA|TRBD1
CSVGTGGKHEQFF
TGCAGCGTTGGGACAGGGGGCAAGCATGAGCAGTTCTTC
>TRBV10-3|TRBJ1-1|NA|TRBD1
CAISHGTEGTEAFF
TGTGCCATCAGCCATGGGACAGAAGGCACTGAAGCTTTCTTT
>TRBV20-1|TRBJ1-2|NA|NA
CSARDSTHFNYGYPF
TGCAGTGCTAGGGACAGTACCCACTTTAACTATGGCTACCCCTTC
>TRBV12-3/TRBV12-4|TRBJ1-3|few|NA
CASSLLGIGNTIYF
TGTGCCAGCAGTTTACTAGGGATCGGAAACACCATATATTTT
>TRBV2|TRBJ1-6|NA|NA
CASSRTAASNSPLHF
TGTGCCAGCAGTCGGACAGCGGCGTCGAATTCACCCCTCCACTTT
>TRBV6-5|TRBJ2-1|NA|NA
CASSYGRSYNEQFF
TGTGCCAGCAGTTACGGGCGCTCCTACAATGAGCAGTTCTTC
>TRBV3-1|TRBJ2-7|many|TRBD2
CASSGVRTSGSSYEQYF
TGTGCCAGCAGCGGCGTCCGCACGAGCGGGAGCTCCTACGAGCAGTACTTC
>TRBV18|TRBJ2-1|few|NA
CASSPPSKNEQFF
TGTGCCAGCTCACCACCGAGTAAAAATGAGCAGTTCTTC
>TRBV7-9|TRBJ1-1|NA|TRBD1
CASSSRDSQEAFF
TGTGCCAGCAGCTCGCGGGACAGCCAAGAAGCTTTCTTT
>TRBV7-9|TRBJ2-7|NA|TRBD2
CASSRPGLAGYEQYF
TGTGCCAGCAGCCGCCCGGGACTAGCGGGCTACGAGCAGTACTTC
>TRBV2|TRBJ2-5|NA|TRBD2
CASMTSGEETQYF
TGTGCCAGCATGACTAGCGGGGAAGAGACCCAGTACTTC
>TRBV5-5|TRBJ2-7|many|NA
CASSLEYGRGYEQYF
TGTGCCAGCAGCTTGGAGTATGGCAGGGGCTACGAGCAGTACTTC
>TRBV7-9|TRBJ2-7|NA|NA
CASSPTTRYYEQYF
TGTGCCAGCAGCCCGACGACTAGATACTACGAGCAGTACTTC
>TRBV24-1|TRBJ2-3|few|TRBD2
CATSASLAGPTDTQYF
TGTGCCACCAGTGCGTCTCTAGCGGGCCCCACAGATACGCAGTATTTT
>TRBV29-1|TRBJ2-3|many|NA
CSVVAVLGTDTQYF
TGCAGCGTTGTAGCAGTCCTCGGGACAGATACGCAGTATTTT
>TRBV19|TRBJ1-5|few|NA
CASTPGQPYQPQHF
TGTGCCAGTACCCCGGGCCAGCCTTATCAGCCCCAGCATTTT